The entry below describes one T cell receptor beta chain. The data stem from a study of blood T cell repertoires in COVID-19. Study at large: Material from acute and convalescent COVID-19 was sourced from the United States, Italy and Spain. Nucleic acid was either cDNA or gDNA, and it came from T cells, B-cell-depleted T cells, or PBMCs.

In the study's own analysis: Amplification of reference gene primers was used by the study to estimate nucleated cell counts. Repertoires were generated with immunoSEQ multiplex PCR, while TCRdb's copy carries only in-frame clones and drops some. V, J and clone size were drawn from that table, and D and trimming were deduced from the DNA. The table lists about 100,000 clones, around 90% of them singletons. Sequenced: peripheral blood. The TCR sequence derives from a human donor in a cohort sampled during active COVID-19.

The CDR3 nucleotides are TGTGCCAGCAGTAATGAGGGGGACAGGGCGGCTGAAGCTTTCTTT. The encoded protein is CASSNEGDRAAEAFF. The chain links TRBV2 to TRBJ1-1, with TRBD1 matching over 9 bases. CDR3 length: 15 residues. Germline trimming cut 5 bases from V and 6 bases from J; bases unmatched to any gene: 10. Germline CDR1 and CDR2: SNHLY and FYNNEI.